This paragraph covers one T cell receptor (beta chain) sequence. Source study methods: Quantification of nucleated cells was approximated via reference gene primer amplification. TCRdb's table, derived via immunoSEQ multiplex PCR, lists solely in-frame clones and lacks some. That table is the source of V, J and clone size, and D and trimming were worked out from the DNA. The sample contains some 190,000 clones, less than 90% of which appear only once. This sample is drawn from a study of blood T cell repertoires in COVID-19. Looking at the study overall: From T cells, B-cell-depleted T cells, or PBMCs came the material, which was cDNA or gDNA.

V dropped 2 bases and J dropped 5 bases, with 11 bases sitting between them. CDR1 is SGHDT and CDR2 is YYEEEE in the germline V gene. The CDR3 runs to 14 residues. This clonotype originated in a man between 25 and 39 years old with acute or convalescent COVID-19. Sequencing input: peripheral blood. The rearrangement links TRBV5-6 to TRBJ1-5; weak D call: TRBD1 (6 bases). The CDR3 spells CASSFRDTYQPQHF. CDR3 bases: TGTGCCAGCAGCTTCCGGGACACCTATCAGCCCCAGCATTTT. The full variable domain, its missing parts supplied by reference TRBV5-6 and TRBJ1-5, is DAGVTQSPTHLIKTRGQQVTLRCSPKSGHDTVSWYQQALGQGPQFIFQYYEEEERQRGNFPDRFSGHQFPNYSSELNVNALLLGDSALYLCASSFRDTYQPQHFGDGTRLSIL.